The 30 T cell receptor beta chains listed next were all sequenced from one sample in a study of cytotoxic CD8 clonotypes in ibrutinib-treated CLL. Produced via immunoSEQ multiplex PCR; TCRdb's table is partial and in-frame only. The sample consists of about 140,000 clones, about 91% of them appearing once. The specimen comprised PBMCs, sampled after 12 months of ibrutinib treatment. The receptors here all came from a human donor with chronic lymphocytic leukemia.

V usage is TRBV28 and J usage is TRBJ1-2, with 10 bases lining up with TRBD1. CDR1 and CDR2 (germline): MDHEN, SYDVKM. The CDR3 totals 14 residues. The V segment lost 6 bases and the J segment 4 bases; nucleotides outside the gene matches: 5. CDR3 in DNA: TGTGCCAGCAGCCGTCGGACAGGGGGCTATGGCTACACCTTC. This gives the protein CASSRRTGGYGYTF.

The chain combines TRBV6-5 with TRBJ2-1; 10 nucleotides align to TRBD2. The germline gives CDR1 MNHEY, CDR2 SVGAGI. The CDR3 sequence is 13 residues long. The J segment lost 7 bases and the V segment lost 8 bases, leaving 5 bases of the junction unmatched. For the CDR3, the DNA is TGTGCCAGCTATAGTAGCGGGAGGAATGAGCAGTTCTTC. It translates to CASYSSGRNEQFF.

The V call is TRBV19, the J call TRBJ2-5, with TRBD1 matching 9 bases. The CDR3 consists of 13 residues. V dropped 9 bases and J dropped 5; count of bases not matched to a gene: 7. Germline-derived CDR1 and CDR2 are LNHDA and SQIVND (reference sequence). The CDR3 nucleotides are TGTGCCAGAGAACAGGGGGCTGGGGAGACCCAGTACTTC. Protein: CAREQGAGETQYF.

Only one count was recorded for this clone. At one boundary the junction diverges from the germline segment, which might be a read error. CDR3 coding DNA: TGCAGCGTCGAAGTGTACAGGGACTATGGCTACACCTTC. It yields the protein CSVEVYRDYGYTF. This chain uses TRBV29-1 with TRBJ1-2; tentative D call: TRBD1 (6 bases). Per germline, CDR1 SQVTM and CDR2 ANQGSEA. The CDR3 totals 13 residues.

The genes are TRBV18 and TRBJ2-2, with D uncertain. Per germline, CDR1 KGHSH and CDR2 LQKENI. The CDR3 covers 14 residues. The V gene lost 3 bases and the J gene lost 1 base, with 6 bases spanning the gap. The CDR3 loop reads CASSPKLNTGELFF. CDR3 DNA: TGTGCCAGCTCACCGAAGTTGAACACCGGGGAGCTGTTTTTT.

This rearrangement joins TRBV6-6 to TRBJ2-3, with D possibly TRBD1 on 5 matching bases. This CDR3 is 14 amino acids long. Germline-derived CDR1 and CDR2 are MNHNY and SVGAGI (reference sequence). V lost 7 bases, J lost 3 bases, and 14 bases lay in between. Here the CDR3 reads CASTTPGSTDTQYF. CDR3 in DNA: TGTGCCAGCACCACCCCAGGGTCGACAGATACGCAGTATTTT.

The V call is TRBV29-1, the J call TRBJ1-1; D unresolved. The CDR3 covers 11 residues. Trimming shortened V by 5 bases and J by 6 bases, and 10 bases separated the two germline ends. The germline V gene has CDR1 SQVTM and CDR2 ANQGSEA. The CDR3 sequence: CSVREIPEAFF. CDR3 bases: TGCAGCGTTAGGGAGATCCCTGAAGCTTTCTTT.

The chain recombines TRBV11-1 with TRBJ2-7; the match to TRBD2 covers 7 bases. The CDR3 runs to 13 residues. CDR1 is SGHAT, CDR2 FQDESV, per germline (reference sequence). V lost 6 bases, J lost 2 bases, and 4 bases stayed unmatched. CDR3 nucleotide sequence: TGTGCCAGCAGTACCGGACTAGCCTACGAGCAGTACTTC. This gives the protein CASSTGLAYEQYF.

The chain joins TRBV2 to TRBJ1-2; tentative D call: TRBD1 (5 bases). Germline V lookup: CDR1 SNHLY, CDR2 FYNNEI. The V and J ends lost 5 bases and 5 bases respectively, with 12 bases between them. The CDR3 spans 13 residues. The CDR3 loop is CASSRPGWYGYTF. CDR3 nucleotide sequence: TGTGCCAGCAGTCGACCAGGGTGGTATGGCTACACCTTC.

CDR3 nucleotide sequence: TGTGCCACCCTAAGAGCTGGCACAGATACGCAGTATTTT. This translates into CATLRAGTDTQYF. The chain links TRBV6-5 to TRBJ2-3; D call uncertain. The CDR3 loop spans 13 amino acids. V lost 10 bases and J lost 1, with 12 bases in between. Germline V gives CDR1 MNHEY, CDR2 SVGAGI.

This sequence joins TRBV6-5 and TRBJ1-1; unclear D gene. V was cut by 4 bases and J by 0 bases, with 12 bases left in between. The CDR3 consists of 15 residues. Germline CDR1 reads MNHEY; CDR2 reads SVGAGI. CDR3 DNA: TGTGCCAGCAGTTTCTTCCCTGCCTTGAACACTGAAGCTTTCTTT. This sequence encodes CASSFFPALNTEAFF.

V gene TRBV7-2 combines with J gene TRBJ2-5; D is ambiguous. This CDR3 is 14 amino acids long. Trimming removed 0 bases from V and 7 bases from J, with 12 bases in between. The germline V gene encodes CDR1 SGHTA and CDR2 FQGNSA. CDR3 residues: CASSLAFETGTQYF. The CDR3 bases are TGTGCCAGCAGCTTAGCGTTTGAGACGGGGACCCAGTACTTC.

The V gene is TRBV18, the J gene TRBJ2-1; 10 bases agree with TRBD2. Germline-derived CDR1 and CDR2 are KGHSH and LQKENI. The CDR3 sequence is 16 residues long. V lost 4 bases and J lost 6; bases outside the gene matches: 9. In DNA, the CDR3 is TGTGCCAGCTCACAGGGGCGGGCTAGCGGGGGCAATGAGCAGTTCTTC. Translation gives CASSQGRASGGNEQFF. Full variable domain (rest looked up from reference TRBV18 and TRBJ2-1): NAGVMQNPRHLVRRRGQEARLRCSPMKGHSHVYWYRQLPEEGLKFMVYLQKENIIDESGMPKERFSAEFPKEGPSILRIQQVVRGDSAAYFCASSQGRASGGNEQFFGPGTRLTVL.

Notes on this clone: Mismatch with germline at one junction end may stem from a read error. This sequence joins TRBV28 and TRBJ2-7, with TRBD1 as a possible D gene (6 bases). Germline V CDR1 and CDR2: MDHEN, SYDVKM. This CDR3 comprises 11 residues. CDR3 bases: TGTGCCAGCAGCTACCGGGACAAGAGAAGCTTC. It yields the protein CASSYRDKRSF.

This chain links TRBV19 with TRBJ1-3, with TRBD1 matching over 10 bases. After removal of 0 bases from V and 0 bases from J, the junction contained 5 bases not matched to a gene. The germline gives CDR1 LNHDA, CDR2 SQIVND (reference sequence). This CDR3 has 18 amino acids. DNA of the CDR3: TGTGCCAGTAGTATAGAGGGACAGGGGACATTCTCTGGAAACACCATATATTTT. Translation: CASSIEGQGTFSGNTIYF.

The genes are TRBV9 and TRBJ2-1, with D hard to call. This CDR3 region has 11 residues. Deletions cut 2 bases from V and 8 bases from J, with 5 bases between. Per germline, CDR1 SGDLS and CDR2 YYNGEE. CDR3: CASSVLHEQFF. The CDR3 nucleotides are TGTGCCAGCAGCGTTCTTCATGAGCAGTTCTTC. Full variable domain (remainder filled in from reference TRBV9 and TRBJ2-1): DSGVTQTPKHLITATGQRVTLRCSPRSGDLSVYWYQQSLDQGLQFLIQYYNGEERAKGNILERFSAQQFPDLHSELNLSSLELGDSALYFCASSVLHEQFFGPGTRLTVL.

The chain combines TRBV15 with TRBJ2-1; D ambiguous. V was pared by 1 base and J by 0 bases, with 10 bases between. The CDR3 runs 16 residues. Germline-derived CDR1 and CDR2 are LNHNV and YYDKDF (reference sequence). The CDR3 DNA reads as TGTGCCACCAGCAGAGTTGATATCAGCTCCTACAATGAGCAGTTCTTC. The encoded protein is CATSRVDISSYNEQFF.

The rearrangement joins TRBV19 to TRBJ2-7; 9 nucleotides agree with TRBD2. CDR1 and CDR2 (germline): LNHDA, SQIVND (reference sequence). The CDR3 has 16 residues. The V gene end was trimmed by 3 bases and the J gene end by 0 bases; junction bases not matched to a gene: 6. CDR3 sequence: CASSIAGGGSSYEQYF. Here the CDR3 DNA reads TGTGCCAGTAGTATTGCGGGAGGGGGAAGCTCCTACGAGCAGTACTTC.

The rearrangement links TRBV7-3 to TRBJ2-2; D not certain. With 3 bases removed from V and 0 bases from J, the gap between germline ends came to 5 bases. Germline CDR1 and CDR2: SGHTA and FQGTGA. The CDR3 length is 14 residues. The CDR3 coding sequence is TGTGCCAGCAGCTTGTATACGAACACCGGGGAGCTGTTTTTT. Its translation is CASSLYTNTGELFF. The full variable domain, in which reference TRBV7-3 and TRBJ2-2 provide the parts outside the CDR3, is GAGVSQTPSNKVTEKGKYVELRCDPISGHTALYWYRQSLGQGPEFLIYFQGTGAADDSGLPNDRFFAVRPEGSVSTLKIQRTERGDSAVYLCASSLYTNTGELFFGEGSRLTVL.

This sequence joins TRBV19 and TRBJ1-1; 12 bases are a match to TRBD1. Germline assignment: CDR1 LNHDA and CDR2 SQIVND (reference sequence). V was clipped by 5 bases and J by 4 bases; unmatched bases: 8. The CDR3 loop spans 16 amino acids. The CDR3 region has the DNA TGTGCCAGTAGTTCGGGGACAGGGGGCGCTAGCACTGAAGCTTTCTTT. Protein: CASSSGTGGASTEAFF.

In regard to this clone: The same CDR3 is also encoded by other DNA sequences in this sample. The V and J genes are TRBV28 and TRBJ1-5; 8 positions agree with TRBD1. The CDR3 contains 14 residues. Germline V gene sequence: CDR1 MDHEN, CDR2 SYDVKM. J gave up 5 bases and V 5 bases, and 5 bases lay outside the gene matches. The CDR3 here is CASSPGQGDQPQHF. CDR3 nucleotide sequence: TGTGCCAGCAGTCCAGGACAGGGTGATCAGCCCCAGCATTTT.

This clone was observed a single time. The chain uses TRBV9 and TRBJ2-7; weak D call: TRBD2 (5 bases). V lost 0 bases and J lost 2, with 9 bases in between. This CDR3 region has 14 residues. The germline V gene encodes CDR1 SGDLS and CDR2 YYNGEE. The CDR3 DNA is TGTGCCAGCAGCGTAGAGAGCGGCCCCTACGAGCAGTACTTC. Translating it yields CASSVESGPYEQYF. The full variable domain, its missing parts supplied by reference TRBV9 and TRBJ2-7, is DSGVTQTPKHLITATGQRVTLRCSPRSGDLSVYWYQQSLDQGLQFLIQYYNGEERAKGNILERFSAQQFPDLHSELNLSSLELGDSALYFCASSVESGPYEQYFGPGTRLTVT.

The chain employs TRBV27 and TRBJ2-2, with 9 nucleotides matching TRBD2. J was trimmed by 4 bases and V by 5 bases; bases with no gene match: 8. The CDR3 sequence is 16 residues long. Germline CDR1 MNHEY, CDR2 SMNVEV (reference sequence). CDR3: CASSTMREGSTGELFF. For the CDR3, the DNA is TGTGCCAGCAGTACAATGCGGGAGGGCAGCACCGGGGAGCTGTTTTTT.

The chain joins TRBV5-4 to TRBJ2-6; weak D call: TRBD1 (5 bases). Germline values: CDR1 SGHNT, CDR2 YYREEE (reference sequence). CDR3 length: 19 residues. The ends were cut back, 4 bases at V and 0 bases at J, with 20 bases in the middle. CDR3 amino acids: CASSQNRQFSISGANVLTF. The CDR3 DNA reads as TGTGCCAGCAGCCAGAATAGACAGTTCTCGATCTCTGGGGCCAACGTCCTGACTTTC.

CDR3 nucleotide sequence: TGTGCCAGCCCCTTCCGCTACGAGCAGTACTTC. Protein sequence: CASPFRYEQYF. The V and J genes are TRBV21-1 and TRBJ2-7; the table names TRBD2, a call not compared with the DNA. TRBV21-1 is annotated as a pseudogene. This CDR3 comprises 11 residues.

This chain connects TRBV28 to TRBJ1-1; D remains unclear. This CDR3 has 14 amino acids. Germline assignment: CDR1 MDHEN and CDR2 SYDVKM. V lost 6 bases and J 11 bases, leaving 22 bases between the germline ends. The CDR3 region is CASSQTAAGFSAFF. The DNA of the CDR3 is TGTGCCAGCAGCCAAACTGCGGCGGGGTTTTCGGCTTTCTTT.

The CDR3 DNA follows: TGTGCCAGCGCAGGGGTAGCGCCCTACAATGAGCAGTTCTTC. This encodes CASAGVAPYNEQFF. This chain uses TRBV27 with TRBJ2-1; D might be TRBD1 (6 bases). Germline V lookup: CDR1 MNHEY, CDR2 SMNVEV (reference sequence). This CDR3 is 14 amino acids long. V dropped 8 bases and J dropped 2 bases, with 13 bases sitting between them.

V usage is TRBV6-4 and J usage is TRBJ2-7, with D hard to call. CDR1 is MRHNA and CDR2 is SNTAGT in the germline V gene. This CDR3 comprises 12 residues. Trimming removed 0 bases from V and 10 bases from J, with 10 bases in between. This chain's CDR3 is CASSDSTGHQYF. The CDR3 bases are TGTGCCAGCAGTGACTCGACCGGTCATCAGTACTTC.

The gene calls are TRBV7-2 and TRBJ2-7; D unclear. V was clipped by 3 bases and J by 6 bases, with 15 bases between them. There are 14 residues in the CDR3. Germline V gene lookup returns CDR1 SGHTA and CDR2 FQGNSA. This CDR3 is CASSFWARDGEQYF. Written as DNA, the CDR3 is TGTGCCAGCAGCTTTTGGGCCAGAGATGGCGAGCAGTACTTC.

This chain uses TRBV19 with TRBJ2-1; the D is unclear. The CDR3 contains 14 residues. The germline V gene has CDR1 LNHDA and CDR2 SQIVND (reference sequence). V was shortened by 0 bases and J by 9 bases, with 12 bases between the two germline ends. Here the CDR3 DNA reads TGTGCCAGTAGTATAGATAACCGGTTCGGTGAGCAGTTCTTC. Translating it yields CASSIDNRFGEQFF.